This T cell receptor beta chain was sequenced in a study of T cells in Graves' hyperthyroidism and ophthalmopathy. Study-level findings and limits: Most thyroid clonotypes with frequency above 0.001 were detected in blood.

Ophthalmopathy cases met thresholds of Clinical Activity Score at least 3, NOSPECS grade at least 4 and duration under 3 months. Patients showing uncontrolled infection, other autoimmune disease, pregnancy or lactation were ineligible. The V segment lost 2 bases and the J segment 6 bases; nucleotides outside the gene matches: 5. CDR1 DFQATT and CDR2 SNEGSKA come from the germline V gene (reference sequence). There are 13 residues in the CDR3. In regard to this clonotype: Its antigen is currently unknown.

The CDR3 regions of TCR beta were amplified from RNA transcripts. HTBI primers were employed in a first-round RT-PCR of the TCR CDR3. TCRdb ran MiXCR on the multiplex PCR reads and lists one entry per CDR3 protein. Of about 480,000 distinct CDR3 sequences listed, under 25% were seen once; the top ten hold approximately 49%. The clonotype originates from an older woman with Graves' ophthalmopathy. Source material: blood. J is TRBJ2-3 and V is TRBV20-1; TRBD2 matches at 7 bases. In DNA form, the CDR3 reads TGCAGTGCTAGAATGGCGGGAGTCGATACGCAGTATTTT. It is translated as CSARMAGVDTQYF.